A single sample is the source of the 7 T cell receptor beta chains below, sequenced in a study of human CD8 memory T cell subsets. The TCR beta sequencing libraries came from UMI-labeled 5' RACE. TCRdb derives one entry per CDR3 protein from the 5' RACE reads, leaving out DNA. The listing contains roughly 17,000 distinct CDR3 sequences. The sample comprised CD8+ stem-like memory T cells (TSCM and TCM) sorted from PBMCs. Noted subset: stem-like memory CD8 T cells (TSTEM), CCR7+ PD-1- TIGIT-. These receptors all come from a human donor in good health.

Judged by frequency, this clonotype is medium-sized. The rearrangement joins TRBV20-1 to TRBJ2-1; TCRdb returns TRBD2, unconfirmable since there is no DNA. Germline loops: CDR1 DFQATT, CDR2 SNEGSKA (reference sequence). This CDR3 is built from 15 residues. CDR3 amino acids: CSARDIFATNYEQFF.

The V and J genes are TRBV12-3 or TRBV12-4 and TRBJ1-5; TCRdb's assignment of TRBD1 cannot be checked, as there is no DNA. The CDR3 runs to 13 residues. The CDR3 reads CATGTGAHQPQHF.

This chain links TRBV5-1 with TRBJ2-1; checking the TCRdb D call of TRBD1 is not possible without DNA. This CDR3 region has 15 residues. CDR1 and CDR2 from the germline V gene are SGHRS and YFSETQ. The CDR3 sequence: CASSLGFGDPTEQFF.

The CDR3 reads CASSLLAGEETQYF. This chain joins TRBV12-3 or TRBV12-4 and TRBJ2-5; the D call of TRBD2 rests on TCRdb alone, since no DNA is present to check it. The CDR3 is 14 amino acids.

The chain joins TRBV7-9 to TRBJ2-7; TCRdb lists TRBD2, though no DNA is available to test this call. The CDR3 spans 15 residues. Germline V lookup: CDR1 SEHNR, CDR2 FQNEAQ (reference sequence). The CDR3 reads CASSPQLAGVPEQYF.

Frequency places this clonotype as medium-sized. This rearrangement joins TRBV12-3 or TRBV12-4 to TRBJ2-7; TCRdb's D call of TRBD2 is untestable without DNA. There are 16 residues in the CDR3. The CDR3 here is CASSFGPEPTSNEQYF.

This rearrangement joins TRBV23-1 to TRBJ1-2. TRBV23-1 is an ORF, with its function uncertain. The CDR3 spans 16 residues. The CDR3 here is CASSHRTALKPPGYTF.